The 7 T cell receptor beta chains reported below all come from one sample, sequenced in a study of T cells in Graves' hyperthyroidism and ophthalmopathy. RNA transcripts gave rise to amplified TCR beta CDR3 regions. In the first-round RT-PCR of the TCR CDR3, the HTBI primer set was used. TCRdb independently ran MiXCR on the multiplex PCR reads; one entry per CDR3 protein. Among approximately 480,000 distinct CDR3 sequences listed, less than 25% were seen once. The sequencing input was blood. Source of these receptors: a man aged 18 to 29 with Graves' hyperthyroidism.

This clonotype has just a few counts. The genes are TRBV14 and TRBJ1-2; D remains unclear. This CDR3 region has 13 residues. V gave up 3 bases and J gave up 3 bases, with 8 bases separating them. From germline, CDR1 is SGHDN and CDR2 FVKESK. This CDR3 reads CASSQKTYYGYTF. CDR3 nucleotide sequence: TGTGCCAGCAGCCAGAAGACCTACTATGGCTACACCTTC.

This clonotype was recorded many times. The gene calls are TRBV28 and TRBJ1-5; D uncertain. CDR3 length: 11 amino acids. Germline CDR1 reads MDHEN; CDR2 reads SYDVKM. Trimming pared 5 bases from V and 7 bases from J, leaving 6 bases between. The CDR3, as DNA: TGTGCCAGCAGTAGCTCCCAGCCCCAGCATTTT. Translation gives CASSSSQPQHF.

In its sample, this clonotype was seen many times. V gene TRBV12-3 or TRBV12-4 combines with J gene TRBJ2-2, with D unclear. Deletions cut 6 bases from V and 1 base from J, with 9 bases between. The CDR3 spans 14 residues. In DNA, the CDR3 is TGTGCCAGCAGCCCGAGGCTGAACACCGGGGAGCTGTTTTTT. It is translated as CASSPRLNTGELFF.

This clonotype has ten or more counts. Here the CDR3 reads CASSSTGSDGNTIYF. The CDR3 nucleotides read TGCGCCAGCAGCTCGACAGGATCGGACGGAAACACCATATATTTT. The chain couples TRBV5-1 to TRBJ1-3, with D perhaps matching TRBD1 (6 bases). Germline V gives CDR1 SGHRS, CDR2 YFSETQ. There are 15 residues in the CDR3. With 3 bases removed from V and 4 bases from J, the gap between germline ends came to 14 bases.

In this sample, this clonotype turned up many times. The CDR3 spells CASSLGFGQGWSEAFF. The CDR3 nucleotides read TGCGCCAGCAGCTTGGGTTTTGGACAGGGGTGGTCTGAAGCTTTCTTT. The chain uses TRBV5-1 and TRBJ1-1; 9 bases are shared with TRBD1. The CDR3 runs to 16 residues. V shed 0 bases and J 6 bases; nucleotides not matched to a gene: 9. Germline V gene sequence: CDR1 SGHRS, CDR2 YFSETQ.

This chain links TRBV18 with TRBJ2-5, with 7 bases that match TRBD2. The germline CDR1 and CDR2 sequences are KGHSH and LQKENI. J gave up 5 bases and V 0 bases, and 3 bases lay outside the gene matches. The CDR3 consists of 14 residues. The CDR3 region is CASSPPGGSETQYF. The CDR3 region has the DNA TGTGCCAGCTCACCACCGGGCGGGAGTGAGACCCAGTACTTC.

At least ten counts were recorded for this clonotype. The chain couples TRBV6-5 to TRBJ2-7; 8 nucleotides agree with TRBD1. The junction had 7 bases not matched to a gene; V was cut back by 2 bases and J by 7 bases. Germline CDR1 is MNHEY and CDR2 is SVGAGI. The CDR3 is made up of 14 amino acids. The CDR3 loop is CASSYGQGAGEQYF. The DNA of the CDR3 is TGTGCCAGCAGTTACGGGCAGGGGGCGGGGGAGCAGTACTTC.